This TCR beta chain was identified in a study of beta chain features in type 1 diabetes. This CDR3 comprises 17 residues. Trimming at V came to 1 base and at J to 6 bases, leaving 10 bases not matched to a gene. Germline assignment: CDR1 MGHRA and CDR2 YSYEKL. This clone was detected a few times. CD45RO/CCR7/CD25/CD127/CD95/CD27 sorting isolated CD4+ naive, central memory, regulatory and stem cell-like memory cells. The sequenced template was cDNA made from the entire isolated RNA. The method was immunoSEQ multiplex PCR; TCRdb's version includes in-frame clones alone and lacks a portion of them. The table lists approximately 470,000 clones, roughly 30% of them singletons.

This sequence was found in a man aged 18 to 35 in good health. The chain recombines TRBV4-1 with TRBJ2-3; 10 nucleotides line up with TRBD2. Sequenced input: naive CD4+ T cells from blood. CDR3 sequence: CASSQVSLAGSMDTQYF. In nucleotides, the CDR3 is TGCGCCAGCAGCCAAGTCTCACTAGCGGGGAGCATGGATACGCAGTATTTT.